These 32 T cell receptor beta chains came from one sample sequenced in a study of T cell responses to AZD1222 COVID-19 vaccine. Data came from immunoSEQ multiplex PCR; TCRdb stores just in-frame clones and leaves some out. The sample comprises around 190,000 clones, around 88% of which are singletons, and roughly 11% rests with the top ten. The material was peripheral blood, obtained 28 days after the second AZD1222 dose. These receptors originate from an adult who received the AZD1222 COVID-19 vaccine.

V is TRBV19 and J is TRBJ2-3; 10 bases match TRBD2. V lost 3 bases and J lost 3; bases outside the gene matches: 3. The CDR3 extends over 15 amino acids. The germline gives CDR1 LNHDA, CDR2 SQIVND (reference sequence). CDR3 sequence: CASSIQAGGTDTQYF. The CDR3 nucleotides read TGTGCCAGTAGTATCCAAGCGGGGGGGACAGATACGCAGTATTTT.

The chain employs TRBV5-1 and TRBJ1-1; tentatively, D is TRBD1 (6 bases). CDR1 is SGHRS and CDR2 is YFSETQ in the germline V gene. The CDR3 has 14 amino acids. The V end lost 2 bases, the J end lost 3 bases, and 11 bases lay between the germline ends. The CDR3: CASSFGGAYTEAFF. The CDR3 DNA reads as TGCGCCAGCAGCTTCGGGGGGGCGTACACTGAAGCTTTCTTT.

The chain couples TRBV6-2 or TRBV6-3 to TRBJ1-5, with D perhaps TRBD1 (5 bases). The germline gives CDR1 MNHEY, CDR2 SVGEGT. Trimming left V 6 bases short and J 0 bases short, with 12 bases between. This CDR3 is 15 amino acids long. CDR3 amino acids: CASSGAVYSNQPQHF. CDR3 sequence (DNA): TGTGCCAGCAGCGGGGCGGTTTATAGCAATCAGCCCCAGCATTTT.

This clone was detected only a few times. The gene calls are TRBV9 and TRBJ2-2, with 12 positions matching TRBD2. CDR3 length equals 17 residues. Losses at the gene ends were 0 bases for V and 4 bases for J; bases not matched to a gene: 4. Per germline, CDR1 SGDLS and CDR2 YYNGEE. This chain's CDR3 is CASSVALGLAGTGELFF. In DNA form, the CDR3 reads TGTGCCAGCAGCGTAGCGTTGGGACTAGCGGGCACCGGGGAGCTGTTTTTT. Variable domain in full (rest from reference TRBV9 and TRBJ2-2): DSGVTQTPKHLITATGQRVTLRCSPRSGDLSVYWYQQSLDQGLQFLIQYYNGEERAKGNILERFSAQQFPDLHSELNLSSLELGDSALYFCASSVALGLAGTGELFFGEGSRLTVL.

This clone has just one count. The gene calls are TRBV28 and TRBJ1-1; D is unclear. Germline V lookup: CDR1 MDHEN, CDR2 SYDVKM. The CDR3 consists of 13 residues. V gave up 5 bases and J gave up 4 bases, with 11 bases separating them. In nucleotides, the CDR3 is TGTGCCAGCAGTCTGTTGGGGAGCACTGAAGCTTTCTTT. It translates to CASSLLGSTEAFF. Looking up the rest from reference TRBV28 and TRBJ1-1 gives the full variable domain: DVKVTQSSRYLVKRTGEKVFLECVQDMDHENMFWYRQDPGLGLRLIYFSYDVKMKEKGDIPEGYSVSREKKERFSLILESASTNQTSMYLCASSLLGSTEAFFGQGTRLTVV.

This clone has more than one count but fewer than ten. Here the CDR3 DNA reads TGCGCCAGCAGCCCTGGGGGGGACGGCGTGCCCCAGCATTTT. Its translation is CASSPGGDGVPQHF. The chain recombines TRBV5-1 with TRBJ1-5; D is perhaps TRBD1 (5 bases). The V gene's germline CDR1 is SGHRS and CDR2 YFSETQ. This CDR3 is 14 amino acids long. The germline V and J ends were trimmed by 4 bases and 9 bases, with 17 bases remaining between them.

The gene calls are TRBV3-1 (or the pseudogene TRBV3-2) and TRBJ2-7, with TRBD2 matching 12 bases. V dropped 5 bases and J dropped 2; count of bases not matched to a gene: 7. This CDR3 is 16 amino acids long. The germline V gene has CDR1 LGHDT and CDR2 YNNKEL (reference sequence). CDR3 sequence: CASSNGLAGTAYEQYF. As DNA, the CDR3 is TGTGCCAGCAGCAATGGACTAGCGGGGACCGCCTACGAGCAGTACTTC.

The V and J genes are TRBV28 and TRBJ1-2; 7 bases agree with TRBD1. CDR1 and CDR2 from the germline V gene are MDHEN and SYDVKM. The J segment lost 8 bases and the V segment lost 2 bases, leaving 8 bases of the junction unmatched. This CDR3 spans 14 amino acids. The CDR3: CASSLVWSGGGYTF. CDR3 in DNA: TGTGCCAGCAGTTTAGTCTGGTCAGGGGGAGGCTACACCTTC.

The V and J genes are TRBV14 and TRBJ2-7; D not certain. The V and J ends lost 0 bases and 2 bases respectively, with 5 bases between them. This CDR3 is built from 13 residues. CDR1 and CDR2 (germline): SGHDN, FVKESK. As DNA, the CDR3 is TGTGCCAGCAGCCAAGAGTTGGCCTACGAGCAGTACTTC. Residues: CASSQELAYEQYF.

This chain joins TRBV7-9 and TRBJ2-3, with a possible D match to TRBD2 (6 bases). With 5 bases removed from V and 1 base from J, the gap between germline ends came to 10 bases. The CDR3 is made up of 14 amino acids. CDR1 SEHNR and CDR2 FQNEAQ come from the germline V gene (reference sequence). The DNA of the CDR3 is TGTGCCAGCAGCACGGGACTCGGCACAGATACGCAGTATTTT. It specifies CASSTGLGTDTQYF.

CDR3 DNA: TGTGCCAGCAGGTCGACAGCTACTAACTATGGCTACACCTTC. Translation gives CASRSTATNYGYTF. The chain has TRBV3-1 (or the pseudogene TRBV3-2) and TRBJ1-2; a possible D gene is TRBD1 (5 bases). This CDR3 comprises 14 residues. CDR1 is LGHDT, CDR2 YNNKEL, per germline (reference sequence). Deletions cut 6 bases from V and 0 bases from J, with 11 bases between.

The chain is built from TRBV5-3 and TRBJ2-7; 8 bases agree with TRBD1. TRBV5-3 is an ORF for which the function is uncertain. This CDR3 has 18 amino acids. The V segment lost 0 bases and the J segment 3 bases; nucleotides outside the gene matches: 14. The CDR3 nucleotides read TGTGCCAGAAGCTTGGGCAGGGGGCGCGAGGTCGGGCGCTACGAGCAGTACTTC. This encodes CARSLGRGREVGRYEQYF.

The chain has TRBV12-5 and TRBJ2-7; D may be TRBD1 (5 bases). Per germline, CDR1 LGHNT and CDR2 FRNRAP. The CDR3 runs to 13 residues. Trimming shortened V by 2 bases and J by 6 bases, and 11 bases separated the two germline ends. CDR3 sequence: CASGLSQDGEQYF. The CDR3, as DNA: TGTGCTAGTGGTTTGTCACAGGACGGCGAGCAGTACTTC.

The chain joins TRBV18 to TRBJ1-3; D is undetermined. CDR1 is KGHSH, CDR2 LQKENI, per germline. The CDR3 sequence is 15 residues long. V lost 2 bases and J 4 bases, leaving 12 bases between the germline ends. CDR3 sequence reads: CASSPSGREGNTIYF. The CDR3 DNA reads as TGTGCCAGCTCACCATCCGGGCGAGAAGGAAACACCATATATTTT.

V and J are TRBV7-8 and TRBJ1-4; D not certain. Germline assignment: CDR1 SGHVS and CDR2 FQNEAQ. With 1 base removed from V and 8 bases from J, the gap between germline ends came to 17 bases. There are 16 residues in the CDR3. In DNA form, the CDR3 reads TGTGCCAGCAGCTTAGAGTATTCCGGTAGTTGGGAAAAACTGTTTTTT. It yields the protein CASSLEYSGSWEKLFF.

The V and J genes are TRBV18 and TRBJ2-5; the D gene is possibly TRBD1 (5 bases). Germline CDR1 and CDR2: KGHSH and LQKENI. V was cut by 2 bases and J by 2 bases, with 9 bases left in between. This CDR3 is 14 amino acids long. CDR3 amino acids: CASSPATVQETQYF. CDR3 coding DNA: TGTGCCAGCTCACCAGCGACAGTACAAGAGACCCAGTACTTC.

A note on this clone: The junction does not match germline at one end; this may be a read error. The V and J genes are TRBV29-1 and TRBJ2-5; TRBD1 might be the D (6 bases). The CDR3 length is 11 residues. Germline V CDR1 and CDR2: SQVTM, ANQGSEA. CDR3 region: CSVGGQGTQYF. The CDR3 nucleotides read TGCAGCGTTGGGGGGCAAGGGACCCAGTACTTC. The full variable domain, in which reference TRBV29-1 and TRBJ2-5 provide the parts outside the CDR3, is SAVISQKPSRDICQRGTSLTIQCQVDSQVTMMFWYRQQPGQSLTLIATANQGSEATYESGFVIDKFPISRPNLTFSTLTVSNMSPEDSSIYLCSVGGQGTQYFGPGTRLLVL.

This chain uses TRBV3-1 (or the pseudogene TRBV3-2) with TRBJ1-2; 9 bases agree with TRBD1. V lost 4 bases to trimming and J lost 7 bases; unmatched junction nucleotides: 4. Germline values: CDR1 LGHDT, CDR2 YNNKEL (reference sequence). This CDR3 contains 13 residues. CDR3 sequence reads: CASSPGQGSGYTF. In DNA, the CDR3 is TGTGCCAGCAGCCCGGGACAGGGAAGTGGCTACACCTTC.

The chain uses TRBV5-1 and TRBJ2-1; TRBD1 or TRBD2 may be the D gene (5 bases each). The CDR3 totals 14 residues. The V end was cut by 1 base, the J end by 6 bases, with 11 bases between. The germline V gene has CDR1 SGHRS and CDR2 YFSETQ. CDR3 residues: CASSLRDGRNEQFF. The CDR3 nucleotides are TGCGCCAGCAGCTTGAGGGACGGACGCAATGAGCAGTTCTTC.

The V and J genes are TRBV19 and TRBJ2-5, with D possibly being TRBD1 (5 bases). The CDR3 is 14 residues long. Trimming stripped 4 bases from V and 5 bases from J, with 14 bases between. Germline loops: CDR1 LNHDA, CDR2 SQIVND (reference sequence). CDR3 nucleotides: TGTGCCAGTAGTAAAACAGGCGTGAGGGAGACCCAGTACTTC. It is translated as CASSKTGVRETQYF.

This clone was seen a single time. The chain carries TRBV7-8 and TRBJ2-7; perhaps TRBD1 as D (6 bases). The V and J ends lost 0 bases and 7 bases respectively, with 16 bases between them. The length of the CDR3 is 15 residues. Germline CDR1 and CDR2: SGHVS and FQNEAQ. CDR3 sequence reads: CASSLADSRSREQYF. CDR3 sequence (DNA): TGTGCCAGCAGCTTAGCGGACAGCCGGTCTCGGGAGCAGTACTTC.

CDR3 nucleotide sequence: TGTGCCAGCGCGAGGGACGCAAGCACCTACGAGCAGTACTTC. Residues: CASARDASTYEQYF. V and J are TRBV4-2 and TRBJ2-7; the D gene could be TRBD1 or TRBD2 (5 bases each). Germline CDR1 and CDR2: LGHNA and YNFKEQ. V was trimmed by 8 bases and J by 2 bases, leaving 16 bases between them. There are 14 residues in the CDR3.

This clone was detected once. CDR3 in DNA: TGTGCCAGCAGCCAAGTTGACCGGCAGTTTAATTCACCCCTCCACTTT. This encodes CASSQVDRQFNSPLHF. This chain uses TRBV4-2 with TRBJ1-6; D ambiguous. The V end lost 1 base, the J end lost 6 bases, and 13 bases lay between the germline ends. CDR3 length: 16 amino acids. Germline V gene data show CDR1 as LGHNA and CDR2 as YNFKEQ.

The CDR3 here is CASSPPDRAREKLFF. The CDR3 DNA follows: TGTGCCAGCAGCCCCCCGGACAGGGCGAGGGAAAAACTGTTTTTT. The V gene is TRBV4-2, the J gene TRBJ1-4, with 8 positions matching TRBD1. Germline loops: CDR1 LGHNA, CDR2 YNFKEQ. CDR3 length: 15 residues. V trimming: 4 bases; J trimming: 8 bases; junction bases outside the gene matches: 9.

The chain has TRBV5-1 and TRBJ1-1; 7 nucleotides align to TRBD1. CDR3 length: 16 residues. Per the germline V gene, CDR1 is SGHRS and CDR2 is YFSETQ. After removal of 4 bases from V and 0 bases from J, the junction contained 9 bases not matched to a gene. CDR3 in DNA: TGCGCCAGCAGCCAACCGTTGACAGGGATGAACACTGAAGCTTTCTTT. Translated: CASSQPLTGMNTEAFF.

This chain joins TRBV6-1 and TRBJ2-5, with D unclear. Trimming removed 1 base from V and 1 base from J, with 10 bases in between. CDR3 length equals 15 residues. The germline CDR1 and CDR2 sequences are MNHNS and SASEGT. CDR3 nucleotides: TGTGCCAGCAGTGAAGGGACGATCTCCCAAGAGACCCAGTACTTC. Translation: CASSEGTISQETQYF.

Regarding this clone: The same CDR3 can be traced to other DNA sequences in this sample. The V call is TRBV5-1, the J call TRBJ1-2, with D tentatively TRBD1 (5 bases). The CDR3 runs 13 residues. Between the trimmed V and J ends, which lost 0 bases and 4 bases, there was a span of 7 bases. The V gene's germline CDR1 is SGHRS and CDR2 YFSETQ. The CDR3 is CASSLAGSYGYTF. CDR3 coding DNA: TGCGCCAGCAGCTTGGCAGGGAGCTATGGCTACACCTTC.

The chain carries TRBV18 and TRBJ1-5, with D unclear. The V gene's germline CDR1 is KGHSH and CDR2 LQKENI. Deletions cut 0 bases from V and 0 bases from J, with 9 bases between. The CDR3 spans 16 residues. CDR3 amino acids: CASSPPGWVSNQPQHF. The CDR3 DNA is TGTGCCAGCTCACCACCGGGATGGGTTAGCAATCAGCCCCAGCATTTT. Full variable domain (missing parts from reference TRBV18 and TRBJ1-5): NAGVMQNPRHLVRRRGQEARLRCSPMKGHSHVYWYRQLPEEGLKFMVYLQKENIIDESGMPKERFSAEFPKEGPSILRIQQVVRGDSAAYFCASSPPGWVSNQPQHFGDGTRLSIL.

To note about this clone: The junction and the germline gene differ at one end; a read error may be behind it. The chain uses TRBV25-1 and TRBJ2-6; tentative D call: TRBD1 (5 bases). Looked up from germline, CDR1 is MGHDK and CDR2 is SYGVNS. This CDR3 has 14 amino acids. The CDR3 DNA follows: TGTGCTTCGACAGATCTCTCTGTGGCCAACGTCCTGACTTTC. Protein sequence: CASTDLSVANVLTF. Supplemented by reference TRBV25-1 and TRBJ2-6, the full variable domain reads EADIYQTPRYLVIGTGKKITLECSQTMGHDKMYWYQQDPGMELHLIHYSYGVNSTEKGDLSSESTVSRIRTEHFPLTLESARPSHTSQYLCASTDLSVANVLTFGAGSRLTVL.

CDR3 DNA sequence: TGCGCCAGCAGCTTGTTTACAGGGGGGAACACTGAAGCTTTCTTT. It encodes CASSLFTGGNTEAFF. The chain has TRBV5-1 and TRBJ1-1, with 8 bases aligning to TRBD1. Germline V CDR1 and CDR2: SGHRS, YFSETQ. The CDR3 contains 15 residues. V gave up 1 base and J gave up 1 base; unmatched junction bases: 3.

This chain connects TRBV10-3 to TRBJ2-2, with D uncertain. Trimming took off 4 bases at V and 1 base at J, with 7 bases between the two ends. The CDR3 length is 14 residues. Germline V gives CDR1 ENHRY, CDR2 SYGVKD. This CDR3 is CAISVGGNTGELFF. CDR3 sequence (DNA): TGTGCCATCAGTGTAGGTGGGAACACCGGGGAGCTGTTTTTT.

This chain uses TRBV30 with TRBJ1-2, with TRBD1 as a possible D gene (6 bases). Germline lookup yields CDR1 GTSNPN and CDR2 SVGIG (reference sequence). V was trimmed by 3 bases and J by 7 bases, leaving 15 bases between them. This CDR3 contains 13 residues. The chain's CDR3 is CAWSRGGQGGYTF. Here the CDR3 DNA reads TGTGCCTGGAGCCGGGGGGGGCAGGGTGGCTACACCTTC.